This passage covers 32 T cell receptor beta chains from one sample sequenced in a study of blood T cell repertoires in COVID-19. The protocol was immunoSEQ multiplex PCR, while the TCRdb copy is restricted to in-frame clones and leaves out a portion. In the table there are a few hundred thousand clones, about nine tenths of which are singletons. Sequenced: peripheral blood. These receptors all come from a man younger than 40 who had recovered from COVID-19.

V gene TRBV19 combines with J gene TRBJ2-1; the D gene is possibly TRBD1 (6 bases). The CDR3 is made up of 13 amino acids. Germline-derived CDR1 and CDR2 are LNHDA and SQIVND (reference sequence). Deletions cut 3 bases from V and 8 bases from J, with 11 bases between. CDR3 in DNA: TGTGCCAGTAGTATGGCCAGGGGCGATGAGCAGTTCTTC. Its translation is CASSMARGDEQFF.

The chain links TRBV5-5 to TRBJ2-3; possibly TRBD2 for D (5 bases). Between the trimmed V and J ends, which lost 0 bases and 6 bases, there was a span of 14 bases. CDR3 length: 15 amino acids. Germline CDR1 reads SGHKS; CDR2 reads YYEKEE (reference sequence). This CDR3 reads CASSLGLPGVDTQYF. CDR3 DNA sequence: TGTGCCAGCAGCTTGGGACTACCCGGGGTTGATACGCAGTATTTT.

This rearrangement joins TRBV30 to TRBJ2-7; D not resolved. The CDR3 has 12 residues. Germline CDR1 GTSNPN, CDR2 SVGIG (reference sequence). Trimming left V 0 bases short and J 2 bases short, with 5 bases between. CDR3 bases: TGTGCCTGGAGTGTACAGACCTACGAGCAGTACTTC. This translates into CAWSVQTYEQYF.

The chain joins TRBV12-3 or TRBV12-4 to TRBJ1-1; D is unclear. This CDR3 is built from 11 residues. V lost 6 bases and J 7 bases, leaving 9 bases between the germline ends. The CDR3: CASSPTNEAFF. CDR3 sequence (DNA): TGTGCCAGCAGCCCTACTAATGAAGCTTTCTTT.

This chain connects TRBV4-1 to TRBJ1-1; D not certain. Per the germline V gene, CDR1 is MGHRA and CDR2 is YSYEKL. Trimming cost V 2 bases and J 6 bases, with 13 bases left between them. This CDR3 contains 14 residues. This chain's CDR3 is CASSQRRGNAEAFF. The CDR3 DNA reads TGCGCCAGCAGCCAAAGACGGGGTAACGCTGAAGCTTTCTTT.

The rearrangement joins TRBV12-3 or TRBV12-4 to TRBJ1-4; no reliable D call. The CDR3 runs to 13 residues. Trimming removed 2 bases at V and 7 bases at J, with 8 bases between. The CDR3 DNA reads TGTGCCAGCAGTTTACGGGAATTTGAAAAACTGTTTTTT. Amino acids: CASSLREFEKLFF.

The chain combines TRBV7-2 with TRBJ1-3; D is possibly TRBD1 (5 bases). CDR3 length equals 16 residues. V was clipped by 5 bases and J by 4 bases, with 18 bases between them. The germline gives CDR1 SGHTA, CDR2 FQGNSA. The DNA for the CDR3 is TGTGCCAGCAGCGGCCAGGGAGGCCTCCCCGGAAACACCATATATTTT. This sequence encodes CASSGQGGLPGNTIYF.

Concerning this clone: The sample holds other DNA sequences that translate to the same CDR3. The J gene is TRBJ2-7, the V gene TRBV27, with unresolved D. V lost 0 bases and J 4 bases, leaving 7 bases between the germline ends. Germline loops: CDR1 MNHEY, CDR2 SMNVEV (reference sequence). This CDR3 is built from 13 residues. CDR3: CASSLSTGYEQYF. The CDR3 bases are TGTGCCAGCAGTTTATCAACCGGGTACGAGCAGTACTTC.

CDR3 nucleotide sequence: TGCGCCAGCAGCCCCGGACAGTCGAACACTGAAGCTTTCTTT. Residues: CASSPGQSNTEAFF. The V call is TRBV5-1, the J call TRBJ1-1; possible D gene TRBD1, 6 bases. Germline loops: CDR1 SGHRS, CDR2 YFSETQ. V gave up 4 bases and J gave up 1 base, with 11 bases separating them. This CDR3 spans 14 amino acids.

This clone has only one observation. This chain uses TRBV2 with TRBJ2-3; tentatively, D is TRBD2 (5 bases). Germline CDR1 and CDR2: SNHLY and FYNNEI. The ends were cut back, 2 bases at V and 1 base at J, with 10 bases in the middle. The CDR3 totals 15 residues. The CDR3 sequence: CASSELGIRTDTQYF. CDR3 DNA sequence: TGTGCCAGCAGTGAACTCGGGATCCGCACAGATACGCAGTATTTT.

This chain uses TRBV4-1 with TRBJ1-1; D ambiguous. Trimming removed 1 base from V and 1 base from J, with 13 bases in between. This CDR3 region has 16 residues. CDR1 and CDR2 from the germline V gene are MGHRA and YSYEKL. CDR3 coding DNA: TGCGCCAGCAGCCAAGGTTCGAGTAAGAGGAACACTGAAGCTTTCTTT. Encoded protein: CASSQGSSKRNTEAFF.

The chain recombines TRBV20-1 with TRBJ1-5, with 7 bases lining up with TRBD1. V gave up 3 bases and J gave up 1 base; unmatched junction bases: 12. Germline V gene lookup returns CDR1 DFQATT and CDR2 SNEGSKA (reference sequence). The CDR3 contains 17 residues. DNA of the CDR3: TGCAGTGCTAGTAATAGGGGGCTGGTCACGAGCAATCAGCCCCAGCATTTT. Translated, it gives CSASNRGLVTSNQPQHF.

The chain employs TRBV19 and TRBJ2-7; 10 bases map to TRBD1. Germline V gives CDR1 LNHDA, CDR2 SQIVND (reference sequence). With 10 bases clipped from V and 5 bases from J, the junction kept 8 bases outside the gene matches. This CDR3 has 13 amino acids. The CDR3 nucleotides read TGTGCCACGCACGGGACAGGGGTTCACGAGCAGTACTTC. This gives the protein CATHGTGVHEQYF.

The J gene is TRBJ2-5, the V gene TRBV9; D is uncertain. Per the germline V gene, CDR1 is SGDLS and CDR2 is YYNGEE. This CDR3 has 15 amino acids. V was shortened by 4 bases and J by 1 base, with 14 bases between the two germline ends. CDR3 DNA sequence: TGTGCCAGCAGCTTAGGGTGGCTCACCCAAGAGACCCAGTACTTC. Translating it yields CASSLGWLTQETQYF.

The V and J genes are TRBV6-1 and TRBJ1-6, with D unclear. This CDR3 contains 17 residues. Germline CDR1 is MNHNS and CDR2 is SASEGT. The ends were cut back, 0 bases at V and 4 bases at J, with 13 bases in the middle. The CDR3, as DNA: TGTGCCAGCAGTGAAGCCCGACGGGAAAGTTATAATTCACCCCTCCACTTT. Protein: CASSEARRESYNSPLHF.

The chain uses TRBV7-9 and TRBJ1-1; no reliable D call. The V end lost 3 bases, the J end lost 5 bases, and 13 bases lay between the germline ends. Germline-derived CDR1 and CDR2 are SEHNR and FQNEAQ (reference sequence). CDR3 length: 14 amino acids. The CDR3 coding sequence is TGTGCCAGCAGCTTGACGGGTTCGCGGACTGAAGCTTTCTTT. Its protein product is CASSLTGSRTEAFF. Variable domain in full (rest from reference TRBV7-9 and TRBJ1-1): DTGVSQNPRHKITKRGQNVTFRCDPISEHNRLYWYRQTLGQGPEFLTYFQNEAQLEKSRLLSDRFSAERPKGSFSTLEIQRTEQGDSAMYLCASSLTGSRTEAFFGQGTRLTVV.

V and J are TRBV10-1 and TRBJ1-2; 7 bases map to TRBD1. This CDR3 has 14 amino acids. The germline V gene has CDR1 WNHNN and CDR2 SYGVQD (reference sequence). After removal of 9 bases from V and 2 bases from J, the junction contained 9 bases not matched to a gene. CDR3: CASTPTGLNYGYTF. CDR3 nucleotide sequence: TGCGCCAGTACCCCGACAGGGCTAAACTATGGCTACACCTTC.

V is TRBV4-2 and J is TRBJ1-2; 11 bases agree with TRBD1. The CDR3 sequence is 18 residues long. Germline V gene sequence: CDR1 LGHNA, CDR2 YNFKEQ. With V trimmed by 6 bases and J by 3 bases, 15 bases remained unmatched. The CDR3: CASSTSFRTGGAYYGYTF. CDR3 DNA: TGTGCCAGCAGTACTTCTTTTCGGACAGGGGGCGCGTACTATGGCTACACCTTC.

The chain carries TRBV27 and TRBJ1-5; D uncertain. V lost 2 bases and J lost 3, with 11 bases in between. Germline V gene sequence: CDR1 MNHEY, CDR2 SMNVEV (reference sequence). The CDR3 is 15 residues long. In DNA form, the CDR3 reads TGTGCCAGCAGTTTAGTGGGCGATCACAATCAGCCCCAGCATTTT. It specifies CASSLVGDHNQPQHF.

The chain has TRBV7-2 and TRBJ2-1, with 7 nucleotides matching TRBD2. Germline values: CDR1 SGHTA, CDR2 FQGNSA. The CDR3 sequence is 14 residues long. With 4 bases clipped from V and 0 bases from J, the junction kept 0 bases outside the gene matches. In nucleotides, the CDR3 is TGTGCCAGCAGCTGGGGGGGCTCCTACAATGAGCAGTTCTTC. This encodes CASSWGGSYNEQFF.

The chain carries TRBV2 and TRBJ2-3; possibly TRBD1 for D (6 bases). Germline-derived CDR1 and CDR2 are SNHLY and FYNNEI. This CDR3 comprises 15 residues. Deletions cut 7 bases from V and 5 bases from J, with 19 bases between. The CDR3, as DNA: TGTGCCAGCAAGAGTCAGGGGCCAAACGGAGATACGCAGTATTTT. This translates into CASKSQGPNGDTQYF.

Written as DNA, the CDR3 is TGTGCCAGCACCGATCCCGGGGGGGGCCTCTCCTACGAGCAGTACTTC. This translates into CASTDPGGGLSYEQYF. The chain is built from TRBV7-2 and TRBJ2-7; TRBD2 aligns across 8 bases. CDR1 and CDR2 from the germline V gene are SGHTA and FQGNSA. The V and J ends lost 7 bases and 0 bases, in that order; junction bases with no gene match: 11. This CDR3 region has 16 residues.

This clone has a single count. The gene calls are TRBV5-1 and TRBJ1-2; 10 bases line up with TRBD1. Trimming removed 0 bases from V and 8 bases from J; junction bases left unmatched: 10. The CDR3 consists of 16 residues. The V gene's germline CDR1 is SGHRS and CDR2 YFSETQ. DNA of the CDR3: TGCGCCAGCAGCTTGGAAAGGGACAGGGGTGTAAAAGGCTACACCTTC. Protein sequence: CASSLERDRGVKGYTF.

The chain joins TRBV7-2 to TRBJ2-7; 9 bases match TRBD1. Germline V gene sequence: CDR1 SGHTA, CDR2 FQGNSA. CDR3 length: 15 residues. V lost 6 bases and J lost 2; bases outside the gene matches: 8. The CDR3 spells CASSDTGGRTYEQYF. Here the CDR3 DNA reads TGTGCCAGCAGTGATACAGGGGGCAGGACCTACGAGCAGTACTTC.

A single count supports this clone. V usage is TRBV5-1 and J usage is TRBJ2-6; 9 bases agree with TRBD1. Germline V CDR1 and CDR2: SGHRS, YFSETQ. CDR3 length: 17 residues. With 3 bases clipped from V and 7 bases from J, the junction kept 11 bases outside the gene matches. CDR3 protein: CASSSGQGQIIANVLTF. Written as DNA, the CDR3 is TGCGCCAGCAGCTCGGGACAGGGCCAAATAATTGCCAACGTCCTGACTTTC.

This clone was seen a handful of times. The chain couples TRBV4-3 to TRBJ1-5; D is possibly TRBD1 (5 bases). The CDR3 covers 15 residues. The V gene lost 0 bases and the J gene lost 7 bases, with 13 bases spanning the gap. CDR1 is LGHNA, CDR2 YSLEER, per germline. DNA for the CDR3: TGCGCCAGCAGCCAAGACAGGGTAGGGTGGCAGCCCCAGCATTTT. It translates to CASSQDRVGWQPQHF.

This sequence joins TRBV13 and TRBJ2-1; possible D gene TRBD2, 6 bases. Between the trimmed V and J ends, which lost 1 base and 8 bases, there was a span of 9 bases. Germline CDR1 reads PRHDT; CDR2 reads FYEKMQ (reference sequence). The CDR3 length is 13 residues. The chain's CDR3 is CASSLAGGDEQFF. As DNA, the CDR3 is TGTGCCAGCAGCTTAGCCGGGGGTGATGAGCAGTTCTTC.

This rearrangement joins TRBV27 to TRBJ1-2, with D unresolved. CDR1 and CDR2 (germline): MNHEY, SMNVEV (reference sequence). This CDR3 comprises 13 residues. Trimming removed 0 bases at V and 5 bases at J, with 7 bases between. Here the CDR3 reads CASSLSARYGYTF. For the CDR3, the DNA is TGTGCCAGCAGTTTATCAGCGCGGTATGGCTACACCTTC.

The table lists this clone with a count of one. The chain joins TRBV14 to TRBJ2-5; D may be TRBD2 (5 bases). V lost 1 base to trimming and J lost 5 bases, with 11 bases between them. The CDR3 spans 14 residues. Germline assignment: CDR1 SGHDN and CDR2 FVKESK. CDR3 in DNA: TGTGCCAGCAGCCAAGCTCGAGGGTGGGAGACCCAGTACTTC. It specifies CASSQARGWETQYF.

The chain employs TRBV6-1 and TRBJ2-1, with 9 nucleotides matching TRBD1. Germline V CDR1 and CDR2: MNHNS, SASEGT. The V gene end was trimmed by 0 bases and the J gene end by 14 bases; junction bases not matched to a gene: 5. The length of the CDR3 is 13 residues. The CDR3 spells CASSEAGRTGEFF. CDR3 coding DNA: TGTGCCAGCAGTGAAGCGGGTCGGACAGGGGAGTTCTTC.

V usage is TRBV29-1 and J usage is TRBJ2-7; a possible D gene is TRBD2 (6 bases). Germline V gene sequence: CDR1 SQVTM, CDR2 ANQGSEA. CDR3 length equals 12 residues. Trimming took 6 bases from V and 3 from J, leaving 12 bases between them. For the CDR3, the DNA is TGCAGCGTCGAATCGGGACTCTACGAGCAGTACTTC. Translation: CSVESGLYEQYF.

The chain recombines TRBV4-1 with TRBJ1-1; D gene unclear. Trimming removed 2 bases at V and 1 base at J, with 17 bases between. The length of the CDR3 is 17 residues. Germline loops: CDR1 MGHRA, CDR2 YSYEKL. Written as DNA, the CDR3 is TGCGCCAGCAGCCAATGGGATCTCAGGAGGCCGAACACTGAAGCTTTCTTT. Translated: CASSQWDLRRPNTEAFF.